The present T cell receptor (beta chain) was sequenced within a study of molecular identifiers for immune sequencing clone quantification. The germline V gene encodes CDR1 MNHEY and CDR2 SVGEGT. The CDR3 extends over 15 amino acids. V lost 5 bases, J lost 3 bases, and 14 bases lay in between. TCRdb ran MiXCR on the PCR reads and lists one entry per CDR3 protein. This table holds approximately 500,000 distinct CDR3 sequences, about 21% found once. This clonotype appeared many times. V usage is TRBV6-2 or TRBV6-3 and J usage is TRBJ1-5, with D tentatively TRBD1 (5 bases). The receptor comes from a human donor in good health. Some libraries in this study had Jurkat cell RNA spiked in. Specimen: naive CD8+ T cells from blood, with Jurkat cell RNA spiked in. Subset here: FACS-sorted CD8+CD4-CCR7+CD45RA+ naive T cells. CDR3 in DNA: TGTGCCAGCAGTAACCCCGCGGGGGTCAATCAGCCCCAGCATTTT. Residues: CASSNPAGVNQPQHF.